Presented here are 29 T cell receptor beta chains from one specimen sequenced in a study of T cells in Graves' hyperthyroidism and ophthalmopathy. The source material, RNA transcripts, was used to amplify TCR beta CDR3 regions. HTBI primers were used for first-round RT-PCR of the TCR CDR3. MiXCR, run by TCRdb on the multiplex PCR reads, gives a single entry per CDR3 protein. Among a few hundred thousand distinct CDR3 sequences listed, roughly 14% were seen once. Sequencing input: blood. The receptors were gathered from a woman in her twenties or thirties with Graves' hyperthyroidism.

This clonotype has ten or more counts. This chain joins TRBV19 and TRBJ2-1; 7 bases agree with TRBD1. This CDR3 contains 16 residues. The germline gives CDR1 LNHDA, CDR2 SQIVND (reference sequence). Unmatched junction bases numbered 5, after V lost 2 bases and J lost 1 base. DNA for the CDR3: TGTGCCAGTAGTATAACCCCAGGGGGATCCTACAATGAGCAGTTCTTC. Protein: CASSITPGGSYNEQFF.

This clonotype has just a few counts. The V gene is TRBV19, the J gene TRBJ2-7, with D unresolved. CDR3 size: 14 residues. Trimming took off 4 bases at V and 0 bases at J, with 10 bases between the two ends. The germline gives CDR1 LNHDA, CDR2 SQIVND (reference sequence). CDR3 in DNA: TGTGCCAGTAGTAGCCGGTCGTACTCCTACGAGCAGTACTTC. As protein: CASSSRSYSYEQYF.

The sample holds many counts of this clonotype. The chain links TRBV3-1 to TRBJ2-2, with 8 bases lining up with TRBD2. The CDR3 has 14 amino acids. Germline CDR1 LGHDT, CDR2 YNNKEL (reference sequence). Unmatched junction bases numbered 2, after V lost 3 bases and J lost 5 bases. The CDR3 is CASSHSSGTGELFF. CDR3 DNA sequence: TGTGCCAGCAGCCATTCTAGCGGGACCGGGGAGCTGTTTTTT.

To note about this clonotype: A much more abundant neighbour one base away suggests this may be a read error. The chain combines TRBV6-5 with TRBJ2-7; D is possibly TRBD1 or TRBD2 (6 bases each). The CDR3 covers 13 residues. The germline gives CDR1 MNHEY, CDR2 SVGAGI. In DNA, the CDR3 is TGTGCCAGCAGTTACTCCGGGGGCGCCGAGCGGTACTTC. It specifies CASSYSGGAERYF.

This clonotype was observed many times. V and J are TRBV20-1 and TRBJ1-1; no clear D. This CDR3 spans 13 amino acids. The germline V gene has CDR1 DFQATT and CDR2 SNEGSKA (reference sequence). Trimming shortened V by 7 bases and J by 1 base, and 13 bases separated the two germline ends. The CDR3 DNA reads TGCAGTGGCTTCGGCATCCAGAACACTGAAGCTTTCTTT. Encoded protein: CSGFGIQNTEAFF.

The sample holds a few counts of this clonotype. CDR3 protein: CASSLMAGLAGEEQFF. For the CDR3, the DNA is TGTGCCAGCAGTTTAATGGCCGGACTAGCGGGAGAAGAGCAGTTCTTC. This chain links TRBV12-3 or TRBV12-4 with TRBJ2-1; TRBD2 agrees at 13 bases. This CDR3 is 16 amino acids long. V gave up 2 bases and J gave up 10 bases; unmatched junction bases: 8.

V usage is TRBV6-1 and J usage is TRBJ1-3; TRBD1 might be the D (6 bases). Germline loops: CDR1 MNHNS, CDR2 SASEGT. CDR3 length: 15 residues. Trimming removed 6 bases from V and 0 bases from J, with 12 bases in between. The DNA for the CDR3 is TGTGCCAGCAGAGCACAGGGCTACTCTGGAAACACCATATATTTT. This translates into CASRAQGYSGNTIYF.

This clonotype was seen a few times. The chain combines TRBV6-1 with TRBJ1-1; 7 positions match TRBD1. CDR3 size: 15 residues. Per germline, CDR1 MNHNS and CDR2 SASEGT. Trimming took 7 bases from V and 1 from J; bases not matched to a gene: 9. In DNA form, the CDR3 reads TGTGCCAGCATGCTGACGTGGACAGGGAACACTGAAGCTTTCTTT. Protein product: CASMLTWTGNTEAFF.

This clonotype appeared many times. The gene calls are TRBV30 and TRBJ1-2, with TRBD1 matching 9 bases. CDR3 length equals 14 residues. Germline CDR1 reads GTSNPN; CDR2 reads SVGIG (reference sequence). V shed 0 bases, J shed 8 bases, and the junction held 7 bases outside the gene matches. The CDR3 protein is CAWSVRDRVWGYTF. CDR3 in DNA: TGTGCCTGGAGTGTACGGGACAGGGTATGGGGCTACACCTTC.

Many counts were recorded for this clonotype. The chain couples TRBV11-2 to TRBJ2-1; TRBD2 matches 9 bases. The V and J ends lost 3 bases and 8 bases, in that order; junction bases with no gene match: 5. Germline loops: CDR1 SGHAT, CDR2 FQNNGV. The CDR3 extends over 14 amino acids. CDR3 coding DNA: TGTGCCAGCAGCTTCCCTAGCGGGATCGATGAGCAGTTCTTC. Its protein is CASSFPSGIDEQFF.

This chain connects TRBV10-3 to TRBJ1-4; D remains unclear. The CDR3 has 18 residues. CDR1 is ENHRY, CDR2 SYGVKD, per germline. The V end was cut by 3 bases, the J end by 7 bases, with 24 bases between. CDR3 protein: CAISERPGTVPRGEKLFF. For the CDR3, the DNA is TGTGCCATCAGTGAAAGACCGGGAACCGTCCCGCGGGGTGAAAAACTGTTTTTT.

This sequence joins TRBV7-2 and TRBJ2-7, with D uncertain. The germline V gene has CDR1 SGHTA and CDR2 FQGNSA. CDR3 length: 14 residues. V gave up 2 bases and J gave up 3 bases, with 11 bases separating them. The CDR3 DNA reads TGTGCCAGCAGCTTAAAGGCGGCTTACTACGAGCAGTACTTC. Translating it yields CASSLKAAYYEQYF.

At least ten counts were recorded for this clonotype. The gene calls are TRBV7-9 and TRBJ2-1, with D possibly TRBD2 on 7 matching bases. CDR1 and CDR2 from the germline V gene are SEHNR and FQNEAQ (reference sequence). The CDR3 loop spans 13 amino acids. V lost 5 bases to trimming and J lost 12 bases, with 17 bases between them. The CDR3 DNA follows: TGTGCCAGCAGCAAGGGGGACTATTATCTGCAGTTCTTC. This sequence encodes CASSKGDYYLQFF.

This chain uses TRBV4-1 with TRBJ2-1; tentatively, D is TRBD1 (5 bases). CDR1 is MGHRA and CDR2 is YSYEKL in the germline V gene. Between the trimmed V and J ends, which lost 0 bases and 2 bases, there was a span of 11 bases. The length of the CDR3 is 16 residues. The CDR3: CASSQERARAYNEQFF. The CDR3 DNA reads TGCGCCAGCAGCCAAGAAAGGGCCAGGGCCTACAATGAGCAGTTCTTC.

This clonotype was counted only a few times. The chain employs TRBV15 and TRBJ2-1, with 7 bases aligning to TRBD2. CDR3 size: 15 residues. Germline values: CDR1 LNHNV, CDR2 YYDKDF (reference sequence). V trimming: 4 bases; J trimming: 0 bases; junction bases outside the gene matches: 3. The CDR3 region has the DNA TGTGCCACCAGCAATGGCGGGAGCTCCTACAATGAGCAGTTCTTC. It encodes CATSNGGSSYNEQFF.

This clonotype has at least ten counts. The chain links TRBV9 to TRBJ2-7, with D unclear. The germline CDR1 and CDR2 sequences are SGDLS and YYNGEE. V was trimmed by 4 bases and J by 1 base, leaving 15 bases between them. The CDR3 extends over 15 amino acids. The chain's CDR3 is CASSPSLGISYEQYF. Written as DNA, the CDR3 is TGTGCCAGCAGCCCTAGTTTAGGGATTTCCTACGAGCAGTACTTC.

The rearrangement uses TRBV9 and TRBJ1-2; D is uncertain. The V gene's germline CDR1 is SGDLS and CDR2 YYNGEE. This CDR3 is 15 amino acids long. V lost 0 bases to trimming and J lost 8 bases, with 17 bases between them. CDR3 loop: CASSVGGTSIWGYTF. As DNA, the CDR3 is TGTGCCAGCAGCGTAGGGGGAACCTCTATATGGGGCTACACCTTC.

This clonotype was seen many times. This chain connects TRBV5-1 to TRBJ2-1; D unclear. V was shortened by 4 bases and J by 3 bases, with 5 bases between the two germline ends. The CDR3 runs to 12 residues. The germline gives CDR1 SGHRS, CDR2 YFSETQ. The CDR3 DNA sequence: TGCGCCAGCAGCGAAGTCTACAATGAGCAGTTCTTC. It is translated as CASSEVYNEQFF.

This clonotype showed up many times. This chain links TRBV12-3 or TRBV12-4 with TRBJ1-2; the D gene is possibly TRBD1 (6 bases). The CDR3 extends over 12 amino acids. Trimming removed 5 bases at V and 3 bases at J, with 7 bases between. The CDR3 DNA reads TGTGCCAGCAGTCCAGGGGACTATGGCTACACCTTC. Residues: CASSPGDYGYTF.

At least ten counts were recorded for this clonotype. The CDR3 DNA sequence: TGTGCCAGCAGCTCCCGACTAGCGGGAGGCGAGCAGTACTTC. Its translation is CASSSRLAGGEQYF. The chain couples TRBV7-2 to TRBJ2-7, with 13 bases that match TRBD2. The J segment lost 6 bases and the V segment lost 4 bases, leaving 3 bases of the junction unmatched. The CDR3 sequence is 14 residues long. Germline assignment: CDR1 SGHTA and CDR2 FQGNSA.

This clonotype was counted many times. This chain joins TRBV28 and TRBJ1-5, with unresolved D. Germline V gene data show CDR1 as MDHEN and CDR2 as SYDVKM. The CDR3 loop spans 16 amino acids. Trimming took 5 bases from V and 2 from J, leaving 16 bases between them. CDR3 sequence: CASSAGPPEGNQPQHF. CDR3 bases: TGTGCCAGCAGTGCCGGGCCCCCTGAAGGCAATCAGCCCCAGCATTTT.

This clonotype was seen ten or more times. The rearrangement uses TRBV20-1 and TRBJ2-2; D remains ambiguous. The CDR3 is made up of 12 amino acids. V lost 3 bases to trimming and J lost 6 bases, with 8 bases between them. In germline, CDR1 is DFQATT, CDR2 SNEGSKA (reference sequence). CDR3 amino acids: CSASRQAGELFF. The CDR3 DNA sequence: TGCAGTGCTAGTCGGCAGGCCGGGGAGCTGTTTTTT.

The rearrangement joins TRBV7-2 to TRBJ1-2; D is ambiguous. Trimming left V 5 bases short and J 4 bases short, with 17 bases between. The CDR3 spans 15 residues. In germline, CDR1 is SGHTA, CDR2 FQGNSA. CDR3 sequence (DNA): TGTGCCAGCAGCCTCCGGGTTCCGAGTATCTATGGCTACACCTTC. Translating gives CASSLRVPSIYGYTF.

This clonotype has a handful of counts. The chain combines TRBV4-1 with TRBJ1-4, with 9 bases lining up with TRBD1. CDR3 length equals 15 residues. With 1 base clipped from V and 6 bases from J, the junction kept 3 bases outside the gene matches. CDR1 is MGHRA and CDR2 is YSYEKL in the germline V gene. The CDR3 nucleotides read TGCGCCAGCAGCCAAGGGGACAGGGATTATGAAAAACTGTTTTTT. Translating gives CASSQGDRDYEKLFF.

This clonotype was picked up a small number of times. The genes are TRBV19 and TRBJ2-1; no reliable D call. From germline, CDR1 is LNHDA and CDR2 SQIVND (reference sequence). This CDR3 has 15 residues. Trimming removed 6 bases at V and 5 bases at J, with 17 bases between. Here the CDR3 reads CASSPRVIVDNEQFF. The CDR3 DNA follows: TGTGCCAGTAGCCCCCGGGTAATTGTTGACAATGAGCAGTTCTTC.

V usage is TRBV9 and J usage is TRBJ2-3; D gene unclear. The length of the CDR3 is 14 residues. V was clipped by 4 bases and J by 6 bases, with 15 bases between them. The V gene's germline CDR1 is SGDLS and CDR2 YYNGEE. CDR3 sequence reads: CASSIRPGEDTQYF. The DNA for the CDR3 is TGTGCCAGCAGCATACGCCCGGGCGAGGATACGCAGTATTTT.

This clonotype was counted ten times or more. The chain combines TRBV7-2 with TRBJ2-1; D unresolved. Germline V gene sequence: CDR1 SGHTA, CDR2 FQGNSA. This CDR3 is built from 17 residues. V was cut by 2 bases and J by 4 bases, with 18 bases left in between. CDR3 amino acids: CASSLRTGPYLYNEQFF. The CDR3 coding sequence is TGTGCCAGCAGCTTAAGAACCGGGCCCTATCTTTACAATGAGCAGTTCTTC. The whole variable domain, remainder taken from reference TRBV7-2 and TRBJ2-1, is GAGVSQSPSNKVTEKGKDVELRCDPISGHTALYWYRQSLGQGLEFLIYFQGNSAPDKSGLPSDRFSAERTGGSVSTLTIQRTQQEDSAVYLCASSLRTGPYLYNEQFFGPGTRLTVL.

The table lists this clonotype with many counts. This sequence joins TRBV9 and TRBJ2-7, with D perhaps matching TRBD2 (5 bases). Per the germline V gene, CDR1 is SGDLS and CDR2 is YYNGEE. CDR3 size: 14 residues. Deletions cut 2 bases from V and 6 bases from J, with 15 bases between. The CDR3 coding sequence is TGTGCCAGCAGCGTGAGCGGCCCACCAGGCGAGCAGTACTTC. Its translation: CASSVSGPPGEQYF. The complete variable domain, with remaining parts taken from reference TRBV9 and TRBJ2-7, reads DSGVTQTPKHLITATGQRVTLRCSPRSGDLSVYWYQQSLDQGLQFLIQYYNGEERAKGNILERFSAQQFPDLHSELNLSSLELGDSALYFCASSVSGPPGEQYFGPGTRLTVT.

Only a few counts were recorded for this clonotype. The chain recombines TRBV10-2 with TRBJ2-1, with a tentative D call TRBD1 (5 bases). Germline V gene lookup returns CDR1 WSHSY and CDR2 SAAADI. Trimming shortened V by 8 bases and J by 5 bases, and 13 bases separated the two germline ends. This CDR3 spans 13 amino acids. The CDR3 region is CASEQGPDNEQFF. The CDR3 DNA reads TGCGCCAGCGAGCAGGGTCCGGACAATGAGCAGTTCTTC.